This T cell receptor beta chain was found in a study of blood T cell repertoires in COVID-19. Assay: immunoSEQ multiplex PCR; the TCRdb copy retains only in-frame clones and omits some. The table shows 200,000 to 250,000 clones, with around 90% occurring only once. CDR3 size: 14 residues. The V end was cut by 0 bases, the J end by 6 bases, with 12 bases between. Germline V gene sequence: CDR1 SGHRS, CDR2 YFSETQ. The chain employs TRBV5-1 and TRBJ2-5; D not resolved. This clonotype was sampled from a man aged 25-45 years with COVID-19, enrolled during active disease. The sample comprised peripheral blood. The chain's CDR3 is CASSLDSSLKTQYF. The CDR3, as DNA: TGCGCCAGCAGCTTGGACAGTTCTCTAAAGACCCAGTACTTC.